This TCR beta chain is drawn from a study of blood T cells in healthy people across ages. Notes on the study in general: Naive T cell percentage and TCR beta diversity correlated strongly. The CMV status of each donor remained undetermined, and this could have confounded shifts in expanded clonotypes. PBMCs were not sorted, which prevented a conclusive comparison of naive versus antigen-experienced cells.

Using a J-beta primer mix together with a sample-barcoded 5' primer, a second PCR was run for roughly 6 to 12 cycles. TCRdb re-called the 5' RACE reads through MiXCR, storing one row per CDR3 protein. This table holds around 1,600,000 distinct CDR3 sequences, approximately 43% found once. A minimum of 6 micrograms of total RNA was extracted per sample. Comments on this clonotype: Its antigen remains unknown. A much larger clonotype is one base distant, so this may be a read error.

Sequencing used blood. The sequence came from a woman aged 18-29 years in good health.

The CDR3 coding sequence is TGCGCCAGCAGCCAAACTCGTCTGAAGTCCTACGAGCAGTACTTC. Its protein product is CASSQTRLKSYEQYF. The rearrangement uses TRBV4-1 and TRBJ2-7; D is undetermined. The CDR3 runs 15 residues. CDR1 is MGHRA, CDR2 YSYEKL, per germline. Trimming took 2 bases from V and 1 from J, leaving 12 bases between them.